The 22 T cell receptor beta chains presented below share a single source sample, sequenced in a study of T cell repertoires in cytomegalovirus infection. Using its own MiXCR run on the reads, TCRdb lists one record per CDR3 protein. The sample yields about 310,000 distinct CDR3 sequences, about 8.8% seen once. Sequenced material: PBMCs. These receptors were taken from a human donor in good health (CMV status not recorded). Some clones in this sample may be carry-over from other donors' samples.

The V gene is TRBV6-5, the J gene TRBJ2-5, with D maybe TRBD1 (5 bases). Per the germline V gene, CDR1 is MNHEY and CDR2 is SVGAGI. The CDR3 runs 17 residues. V was cut by 6 bases and J by 6 bases, with 26 bases left in between. The chain's CDR3 is CASRPSQGLVPGKTQYF. CDR3 nucleotide sequence: TGTGCCAGCAGACCATCTCAGGGCCTCGTACCCGGCAAGACCCAGTACTTC.

This chain connects TRBV7-6 to TRBJ2-7, with D possibly being TRBD1 or TRBD2 (5 bases each). The CDR3 totals 9 residues. The germline gives CDR1 SGHVS, CDR2 FNYEAQ. Trimming stripped 4 bases from V and 12 bases from J, with 7 bases between. In DNA, the CDR3 is TGTGCCAGCAGCTGGGGGTGGTACTTC. This sequence encodes CASSWGWYF.

The chain combines TRBV14 with TRBJ2-1; 13 positions match TRBD2. Looked up from germline, CDR1 is SGHDN and CDR2 is FVKESK. Germline trimming cut 6 bases from V and 6 bases from J; bases unmatched to any gene: 5. The CDR3 is 15 residues long. Written as DNA, the CDR3 is TGTGCCAGCAGGAAAACTAGCGGGGGGGCCAATGAGCAGTTCTTC. It is translated as CASRKTSGGANEQFF.

This clonotype was counted ten times or more. The gene calls are TRBV5-5 and TRBJ2-6; D is possibly TRBD2 (5 bases). The ends were cut back, 6 bases at V and 3 bases at J, with 16 bases in the middle. The CDR3 consists of 16 residues. The germline gives CDR1 SGHKS, CDR2 YYEKEE (reference sequence). CDR3 DNA sequence: TGTGCCAGCACCTGGTTTCAAGGGAGTGGGGCCAACGTCCTGACTTTC. As protein: CASTWFQGSGANVLTF.

This clonotype has a count of ten or more. This sequence joins TRBV20-1 and TRBJ2-7; D tentatively reads TRBD1 or TRBD2 (5 bases each). Looked up from germline, CDR1 is DFQATT and CDR2 is SNEGSKA (reference sequence). The length of the CDR3 is 16 residues. V was trimmed by 6 bases and J by 0 bases, leaving 21 bases between them. The CDR3 DNA reads TGCAGTGCCGAGGGCAGGGAATATAGGAGCTCCTACGAGCAGTACTTC. Translation gives CSAEGREYRSSYEQYF.

CDR3 nucleotides: TGTGCCAGCAGTCCGCCACAAGGATATTTCTACAATGAGCAGTTCTTC. Translating it yields CASSPPQGYFYNEQFF. The gene calls are TRBV28 and TRBJ2-1; no definite D call. Germline CDR1 MDHEN, CDR2 SYDVKM. V lost 5 bases and J 3 bases, leaving 17 bases between the germline ends. The CDR3 runs 16 residues.

This clonotype was seen many times. The V gene is TRBV28, the J gene TRBJ2-1; TRBD2 matches at 13 bases. This CDR3 has 16 amino acids. The junction had 10 bases not matched to a gene; V was cut back by 5 bases and J by 9 bases. CDR1 and CDR2 (germline): MDHEN, SYDVKM. CDR3 coding DNA: TGTGCCAGCAGTCGGACTAGCGGGGGACCTAGCGGTGAGCAGTTCTTC. Its translation: CASSRTSGGPSGEQFF.

This clonotype showed up many times. V usage is TRBV18 and J usage is TRBJ2-1; 9 bases agree with TRBD2. J gave up 0 bases and V 1 base, and 10 bases lay outside the gene matches. This CDR3 is 19 amino acids long. Germline CDR1 is KGHSH and CDR2 is LQKENI. The CDR3 DNA is TGTGCCAGCTCACCACTCCTAGCGGGGCCTGCGGGCTCCTACAATGAGCAGTTCTTC. Its translation is CASSPLLAGPAGSYNEQFF.

The table lists this clonotype with many counts. The chain has TRBV7-2 and TRBJ1-2; 9 bases are a match to TRBD1. Germline V lookup: CDR1 SGHTA, CDR2 FQGNSA. The CDR3 totals 14 residues. Trimming cost V 5 bases and J 4 bases; bases outside gene matches: 5. The CDR3 reads CASSAQGAGYGYTF. The DNA of the CDR3 is TGTGCCAGCAGCGCACAGGGGGCGGGCTATGGCTACACCTTC.

This clonotype was counted at least ten times. The gene calls are TRBV5-5 and TRBJ2-4; no reliable D call. Trimming took off 5 bases at V and 0 bases at J, with 3 bases between the two ends. Per the germline V gene, CDR1 is SGHKS and CDR2 is YYEKEE (reference sequence). CDR3 size: 12 residues. CDR3 nucleotides: TGTGCCAGCAGTCAAGCCAAAAACATTCAGTACTTC. Residues: CASSQAKNIQYF.

This sequence joins TRBV23-1 and TRBJ2-1; 7 nucleotides match TRBD1. TRBV23-1 is an ORF for which the function is uncertain. The CDR3 runs to 16 residues. Trimming took 7 bases from V and 5 from J; bases not matched to a gene: 14. The CDR3 nucleotides read TGCGCCAGCATACTCGGAAGACAGGGATTTAACAATGAGCAGTTCTTC. Its translation is CASILGRQGFNNEQFF.

This clonotype was detected many times. This rearrangement joins TRBV20-1 to TRBJ1-2; D remains unclear. This CDR3 spans 14 amino acids. CDR1 and CDR2 from the germline V gene are DFQATT and SNEGSKA (reference sequence). Trimming shortened V by 0 bases and J by 7 bases, and 15 bases separated the two germline ends. The chain's CDR3 is CSARDTRSTIGYTF. In DNA form, the CDR3 reads TGCAGTGCTAGAGATACTCGCTCGACAATTGGCTACACCTTC.

This clonotype showed up many times. V usage is TRBV28 and J usage is TRBJ1-2; unclear D gene. CDR3 length: 13 amino acids. V shed 6 bases and J shed 4 bases, with 12 bases lying between them. Germline CDR1 MDHEN, CDR2 SYDVKM. The CDR3 protein is CASRRSGGYGYTF. As DNA, the CDR3 is TGTGCCAGCAGGCGCTCAGGTGGCTATGGCTACACCTTC.

This clonotype has a handful of counts. V and J are TRBV6-2 or TRBV6-3 and TRBJ2-5; TRBD2 matches at 10 bases. J was trimmed by 7 bases and V by 4 bases; bases with no gene match: 6. This CDR3 contains 14 residues. Germline V lookup: CDR1 MNHEY, CDR2 SVGEGT. The CDR3 is CASSFSGGPRTQYF. CDR3 DNA: TGTGCCAGCAGTTTTAGCGGGGGGCCCCGGACCCAGTACTTC.

There are many counts of this clonotype. The rearrangement joins TRBV6-2 or TRBV6-3 to TRBJ2-3, with 11 bases lining up with TRBD2. Germline V gene sequence: CDR1 MNHEY, CDR2 SVGEGT. The trim removed 4 bases at V and 6 bases at J, leaving 3 bases unmatched. The CDR3 spans 14 residues. The CDR3 DNA reads TGTGCCAGCAGTTCACTAGCGGGGGCCGATACGCAGTATTTT. It translates to CASSSLAGADTQYF.

This clonotype was seen ten or more times. This rearrangement joins TRBV11-2 to TRBJ2-1; D is uncertain. There are 14 residues in the CDR3. Looked up from germline, CDR1 is SGHAT and CDR2 is FQNNGV. V shed 1 base and J shed 8 bases, with 12 bases lying between them. CDR3: CASSLVTYRDEQFF. As DNA, the CDR3 is TGTGCCAGCAGCTTAGTTACCTATCGGGATGAGCAGTTCTTC.

In this sample, this clonotype turned up a few times. The DNA for the CDR3 is TGCGCCAGCAGCCAAGGATGGGGACAAACGGAGGCAGATACGCAGTATTTT. It translates to CASSQGWGQTEADTQYF. V usage is TRBV4-3 and J usage is TRBJ2-3; D is perhaps TRBD1 (6 bases). Germline assignment: CDR1 LGHNA and CDR2 YSLEER. V was clipped by 1 base and J by 4 bases, with 18 bases between them. This CDR3 region has 17 residues.

This clonotype was recorded at least ten times. The chain employs TRBV12-3 or TRBV12-4 and TRBJ1-3, with unresolved D. This CDR3 region has 13 residues. CDR3 residues: CASRRASGNTIYF. In nucleotides, the CDR3 is TGTGCTAGTCGTAGAGCTTCTGGAAACACCATATATTTT.

This clonotype was detected many times. The V call is TRBV6-5, the J call TRBJ2-3, with TRBD1 matching over 7 bases. Germline V gives CDR1 MNHEY, CDR2 SVGAGI. The CDR3 runs 13 residues. Unmatched junction bases numbered 4, after V lost 6 bases and J lost 4 bases. The CDR3 here is CASRQGLADTQYF. The CDR3 DNA is TGTGCCAGCAGACAGGGGTTGGCAGATACGCAGTATTTT.

The sample holds many counts of this clonotype. V gene TRBV12-3 or TRBV12-4 combines with J gene TRBJ1-2, with D possibly being TRBD1 (5 bases). This CDR3 comprises 13 residues. V was clipped by 6 bases and J by 3 bases, with 11 bases between them. In nucleotides, the CDR3 is TGTGCCAGCAGACCCATGGGGGACTATGGCTACACCTTC. Translated: CASRPMGDYGYTF.

This clonotype appeared many times. This sequence joins TRBV7-8 and TRBJ2-7; possible D gene TRBD2, 5 bases. Germline values: CDR1 SGHVS, CDR2 FQNEAQ. Trimming stripped 3 bases from V and 2 bases from J, with 14 bases between. The CDR3 has 15 amino acids. The CDR3 protein is CASSLASPITYEQYV. The CDR3 region has the DNA TGTGCCAGCAGCTTGGCTAGCCCCATTACCTACGAGCAGTACGTC.

This clonotype was seen ten or more times. The chain uses TRBV7-8 and TRBJ1-2; 9 bases map to TRBD1. This CDR3 has 16 amino acids. With 5 bases clipped from V and 4 bases from J, the junction kept 11 bases outside the gene matches. From germline, CDR1 is SGHVS and CDR2 FQNEAQ. DNA of the CDR3: TGTGCCAGCAGCCCTACGGGGACAGGGTTTGCCTATGGCTACACCTTC. This gives the protein CASSPTGTGFAYGYTF.